These 3 T cell receptor beta chains came from one sample sequenced in a study of CXCR3-negative and CXCR3-positive naive CD8 T cells. Each TRB cDNA library was prepared by 5' RACE (with UMI labels). Following a re-call of the 5' RACE reads, TCRdb has one entry per CDR3 protein and lacks DNA. This sample's table has 70,000 to 100,000 distinct CDR3 sequences. The sample taken for sequencing was naive CXCR3- CD8+ T cells from blood. Subset denoted: CD45RO-CCR7+CD27+CD95- naive CD8+ T cells lacking CXCR3 (TNR3-). The source is a human donor in good health. Some clones in this sample may be carry-over from other donors' samples.

V usage is TRBV5-4 and J usage is TRBJ2-7; TCRdb picks TRBD2, but there is no DNA to check that call. CDR1 is SGHNT and CDR2 is YYREEE in the germline V gene (reference sequence). The CDR3 runs to 14 residues. The CDR3 loop is CASSFRGGPSEQYF.

The chain employs TRBV14 and TRBJ2-1; absent DNA, TCRdb's TRBD2 call cannot be checked. The germline V gene encodes CDR1 SGHDN and CDR2 FVKESK. The CDR3 is 19 residues long. The CDR3 reads CASSQIPGLAVGEYNEQFF.

The chain is built from TRBV12-3 or TRBV12-4 and TRBJ2-7; the TCRdb call, TRBD1, lacks DNA for checking. The length of the CDR3 is 18 residues. CDR3 residues: CASSSRFIGGGASYEQYF.